This is a list of T cell receptor beta chains from one sample in a study of technical replicates of blood from several donors. TCRdb's copy holds only in-frame clones and misses some; the assay was immunoSEQ multiplex PCR. The table lists roughly 90,000 clones, around 96% of them singletons. Sequenced input: T cells isolated from PBMCs. Every receptor here comes from a human donor in good health. The conserved cysteine and the conserved F or W are not part of the CDR3 here. Fields, in order: V gene, J gene, CDR3 protein.

>TRBV18|TRBJ2-1
ASSPIGSGGHYNEQF
>TRBV25-1|TRBJ2-6
ASSDHRPRGSGANVLT
>TRBV28|TRBJ1-2
ASSLSPGGKSYGYT
>TRBV19|TRBJ1-2
ASSIRRDTSNYGYT
>TRBV27|TRBJ1-2
ASTSTGGIYGYT
>TRBV5-8|TRBJ2-2
ASSSRPFGLGDTGELF
>TRBV29-1|TRBJ2-1
SVEGLAGVQRIDEQF
>TRBV11-2|TRBJ2-5
ASSRDRGQETQY
>TRBV11-2|TRBJ1-6
ASSHRQGQPDSPLH
>TRBV28|TRBJ1-2
ASSLWGDYGYT
>TRBV5-1|TRBJ2-2
ASSSDRAGELF
>TRBV6-5|TRBJ1-1
ASSYKGATEAF
>TRBV6-1|TRBJ2-6
ASSGEASFSGANVLT
>TRBV5-4|TRBJ1-2
ASRMEPTGQANYGYT
>TRBV23-1|TRBJ2-7
ASSYIRTDICEQY
>TRBV27|TRBJ1-1
ASSLQGNTEAF
>TRBV19|TRBJ2-2
ASSIRGTGLSTGELF
>TRBV7-8|TRBJ2-2
ASSLARQGARSGELF